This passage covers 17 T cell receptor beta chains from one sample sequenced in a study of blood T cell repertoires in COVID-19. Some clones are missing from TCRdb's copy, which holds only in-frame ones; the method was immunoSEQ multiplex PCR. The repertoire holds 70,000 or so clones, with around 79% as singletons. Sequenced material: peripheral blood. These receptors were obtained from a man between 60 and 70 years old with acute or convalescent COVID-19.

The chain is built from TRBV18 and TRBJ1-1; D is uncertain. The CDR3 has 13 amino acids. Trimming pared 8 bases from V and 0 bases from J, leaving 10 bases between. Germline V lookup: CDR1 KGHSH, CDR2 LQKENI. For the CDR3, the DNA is TGTGCCAGCGCGGAATTGATGAACACTGAAGCTTTCTTT. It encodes CASAELMNTEAFF. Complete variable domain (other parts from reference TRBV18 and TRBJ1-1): NAGVMQNPRHLVRRRGQEARLRCSPMKGHSHVYWYRQLPEEGLKFMVYLQKENIIDESGMPKERFSAEFPKEGPSILRIQQVVRGDSAAYFCASAELMNTEAFFGQGTRLTVV.

CDR3 amino acids: CASSRGTASNQPQHF. DNA for the CDR3: TGTGCCAGCAGCCGGGGGACAGCCAGCAATCAGCCCCAGCATTTT. The chain recombines TRBV6-2 or TRBV6-3 with TRBJ1-5; 7 bases are shared with TRBD1. CDR3 length equals 15 residues. Trimming at V came to 6 bases and at J to 1 base, leaving 6 bases not matched to a gene. In germline, CDR1 is MNHEY, CDR2 SVGEGT.

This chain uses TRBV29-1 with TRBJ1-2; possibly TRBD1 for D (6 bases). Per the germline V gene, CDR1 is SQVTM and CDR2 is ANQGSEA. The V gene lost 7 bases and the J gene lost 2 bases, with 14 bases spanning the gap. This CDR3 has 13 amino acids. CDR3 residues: CSARDNWNYGYTF. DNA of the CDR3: TGCAGCGCTCGGGACAACTGGAACTATGGCTACACCTTC.

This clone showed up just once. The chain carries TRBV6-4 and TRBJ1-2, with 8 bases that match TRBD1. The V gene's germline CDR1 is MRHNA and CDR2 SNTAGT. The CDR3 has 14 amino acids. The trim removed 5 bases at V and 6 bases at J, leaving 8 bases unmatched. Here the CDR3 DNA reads TGTGCCAGCAGTCCAGGACAGGGAAGTCATGGCTACACCTTC. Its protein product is CASSPGQGSHGYTF.

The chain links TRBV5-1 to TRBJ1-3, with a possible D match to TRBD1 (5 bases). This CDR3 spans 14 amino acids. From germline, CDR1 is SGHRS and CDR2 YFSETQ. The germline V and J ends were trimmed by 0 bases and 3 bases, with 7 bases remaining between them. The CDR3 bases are TGCGCCAGCAGCTTGGCGGGGGGTGGAAACACCATATATTTT. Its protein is CASSLAGGGNTIYF.

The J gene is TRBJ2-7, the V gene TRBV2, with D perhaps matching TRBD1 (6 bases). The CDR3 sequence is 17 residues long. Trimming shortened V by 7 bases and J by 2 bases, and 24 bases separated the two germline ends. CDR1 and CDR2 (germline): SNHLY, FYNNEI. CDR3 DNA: TGTGCCAGCAAGGACAGCCTCACCCATCGGGATACCTACGAGCAGTACTTC. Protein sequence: CASKDSLTHRDTYEQYF.

CDR3 residues: CASNGAGVGGVQYF. In nucleotides, the CDR3 is TGTGCCAGCAACGGGGCAGGGGTTGGTGGAGTGCAGTATTTT. The V call is TRBV2, the J call TRBJ2-3, with D possibly being TRBD1 (6 bases). This CDR3 has 14 residues. Germline assignment: CDR1 SNHLY and CDR2 FYNNEI. V gave up 7 bases and J gave up 11 bases, with 22 bases separating them. The complete variable domain, with remaining parts taken from reference TRBV2 and TRBJ2-3, reads EPEVTQTPSHQVTQMGQEVILRCVPISNHLYFYWYRQILGQKVEFLVSFYNNEISEKSEIFDDQFSVERPDGSNFTLKIRSTKLEDSAMYFCASNGAGVGGVQYFGPGTRLTVL.

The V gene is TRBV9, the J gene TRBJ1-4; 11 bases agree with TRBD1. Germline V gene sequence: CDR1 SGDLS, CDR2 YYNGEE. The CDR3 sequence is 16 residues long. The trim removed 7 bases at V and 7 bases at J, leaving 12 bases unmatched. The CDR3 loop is CASGQGAGGVGEKLFF. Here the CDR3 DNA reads TGTGCCAGCGGACAGGGGGCCGGGGGCGTGGGTGAAAAACTGTTTTTT.

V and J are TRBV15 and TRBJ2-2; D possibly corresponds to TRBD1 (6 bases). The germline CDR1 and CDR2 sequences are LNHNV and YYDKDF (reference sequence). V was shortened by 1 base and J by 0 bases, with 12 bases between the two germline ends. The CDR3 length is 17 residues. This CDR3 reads CATSRGSQGPNTGELFF. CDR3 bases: TGTGCCACCAGCAGAGGCTCACAGGGCCCGAACACCGGGGAGCTGTTTTTT.

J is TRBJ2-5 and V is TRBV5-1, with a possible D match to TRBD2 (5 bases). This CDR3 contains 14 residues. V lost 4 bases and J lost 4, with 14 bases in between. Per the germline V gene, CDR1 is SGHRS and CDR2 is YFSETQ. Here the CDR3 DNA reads TGCGCCAGCAGCGTGGCGGCTAGCTTAGAGACCCAGTACTTC. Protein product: CASSVAASLETQYF.

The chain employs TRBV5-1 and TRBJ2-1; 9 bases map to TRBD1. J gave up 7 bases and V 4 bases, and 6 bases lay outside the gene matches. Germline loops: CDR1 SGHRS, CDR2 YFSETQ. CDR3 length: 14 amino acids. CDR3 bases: TGCGCCAGCAGCCTGGACAGGGGCGGGAATGAGCAGTTCTTC. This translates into CASSLDRGGNEQFF.

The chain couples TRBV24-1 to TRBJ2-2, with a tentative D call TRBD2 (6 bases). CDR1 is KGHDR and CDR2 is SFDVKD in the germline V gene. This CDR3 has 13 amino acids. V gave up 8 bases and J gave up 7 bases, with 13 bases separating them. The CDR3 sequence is CATNRGEVGELFF. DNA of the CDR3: TGTGCCACCAACCGAGGGGAGGTCGGGGAGCTGTTTTTT.

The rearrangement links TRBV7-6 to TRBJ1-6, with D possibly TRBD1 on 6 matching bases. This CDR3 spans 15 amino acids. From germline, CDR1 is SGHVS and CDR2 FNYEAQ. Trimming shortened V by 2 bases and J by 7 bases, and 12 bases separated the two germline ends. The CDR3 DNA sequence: TGTGCCAGCAGCTTAAAGCAGGGGCAAAATTCACCCCTCCACTTT. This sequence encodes CASSLKQGQNSPLHF.

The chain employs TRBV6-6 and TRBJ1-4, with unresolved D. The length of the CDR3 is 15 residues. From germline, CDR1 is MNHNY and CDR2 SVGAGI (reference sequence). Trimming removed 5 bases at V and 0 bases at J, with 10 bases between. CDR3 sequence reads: CASSARRATNEKLFF. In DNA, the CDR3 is TGTGCCAGCAGTGCGCGACGGGCAACTAATGAAAAACTGTTTTTT.

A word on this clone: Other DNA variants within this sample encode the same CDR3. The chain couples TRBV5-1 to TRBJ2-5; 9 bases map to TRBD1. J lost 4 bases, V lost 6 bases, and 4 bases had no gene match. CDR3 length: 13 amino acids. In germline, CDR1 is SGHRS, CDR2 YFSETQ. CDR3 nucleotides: TGCGCCAGCACCGAACAGGGGGCAGAGACCCAGTACTTC. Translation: CASTEQGAETQYF.

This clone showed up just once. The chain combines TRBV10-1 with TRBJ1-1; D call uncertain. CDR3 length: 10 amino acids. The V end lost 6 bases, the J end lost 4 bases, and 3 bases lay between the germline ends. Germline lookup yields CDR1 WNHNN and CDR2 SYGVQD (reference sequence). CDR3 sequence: CASSGTEAFF. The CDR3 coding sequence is TGCGCCAGCAGCGGCACTGAAGCTTTCTTT.

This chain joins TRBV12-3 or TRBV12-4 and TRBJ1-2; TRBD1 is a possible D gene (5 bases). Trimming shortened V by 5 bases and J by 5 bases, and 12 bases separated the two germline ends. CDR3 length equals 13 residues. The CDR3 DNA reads TGTGCCAGCAGTCCGGGACTGGTTTATGGCTACACCTTC. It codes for CASSPGLVYGYTF.